The rows below give T cell receptor beta chains drawn from one sample of a study of T-cell memory formation after mild COVID-19. Using its own MiXCR run on the 5' RACE reads, TCRdb lists one record per CDR3 protein. There are about 100,000 distinct CDR3 sequences in the sample; about 15% occur only once, and less than 45% lies in the top ten. The specimen sequenced was PBMCs or a T cell subset sorted from them (not recorded which). These receptors were taken from a man in his late teens or twenties who had mild COVID-19 (a few samples of this study predate the infection). Cell type and time point are not known. The CDR3 runs from the conserved cysteine through the conserved F or W. D genes are given only for firm matches. Some rows have no size entry. The others give once, few or many, or a class for an expanded clone.

j_call: TRBJ1-1
v_call: TRBV11-2
clone_size: many
d_call: -
cdr3_aa: CASSFFSSNTEAFF
cdr3_nt: TGTGCCAGCAGCTTCTTCTCTAGTAACACTGAAGCTTTCTTT

j_call: TRBJ2-7
v_call: TRBV29-1
clone_size: -
d_call: -
cdr3_aa: CSVEEGASGEQYF
cdr3_nt: TGCAGCGTTGAGGAGGGGGCTTCGGGGGAGCAGTACTTC

j_call: TRBJ1-5
v_call: TRBV7-9
clone_size: few
d_call: -
cdr3_aa: CASSRGSNQPQHF
cdr3_nt: TGTGCCAGCAGCCGCGGGAGCAATCAGCCCCAGCATTTT

j_call: TRBJ1-1
v_call: TRBV6-5
clone_size: few
d_call: -
cdr3_aa: CASGRNTEAFF
cdr3_nt: TGTGCCAGCGGTAGAAACACTGAAGCTTTCTTT

j_call: TRBJ2-5
v_call: TRBV6-6
clone_size: many
d_call: -
cdr3_aa: CASSSWGREDKETQYF
cdr3_nt: TGTGCCAGCAGTTCGTGGGGCAGGGAGGACAAAGAGACCCAGTACTTC

j_call: TRBJ2-1
v_call: TRBV5-4
clone_size: few
d_call: TRBD2
cdr3_aa: CASSFGDYGSDEQFF
cdr3_nt: TGTGCCAGCAGCTTTGGGGACTACGGAAGCGATGAGCAGTTCTTC

j_call: TRBJ2-1
v_call: TRBV5-5
clone_size: -
d_call: -
cdr3_aa: CASSLERASEQFF
cdr3_nt: TGTGCCAGCAGCTTGGAGAGGGCGTCTGAGCAGTTCTTC

j_call: TRBJ1-1
v_call: TRBV12-3/TRBV12-4
clone_size: few
d_call: -
cdr3_aa: CASSLSLTEAFF
cdr3_nt: TGTGCCAGCAGTTTATCTCTAACTGAAGCTTTCTTT

j_call: TRBJ1-1
v_call: TRBV2
clone_size: -
d_call: -
cdr3_aa: CASSRGEATEAFF
cdr3_nt: TGTGCCAGCAGCCGCGGGGAGGCGACTGAAGCTTTCTTT

j_call: TRBJ2-3
v_call: TRBV20-1
clone_size: many
d_call: -
cdr3_aa: CSARVPGSTDTQYF
cdr3_nt: TGCAGTGCTAGAGTTCCGGGGTCCACAGATACGCAGTATTTT

j_call: TRBJ2-7
v_call: TRBV12-3/TRBV12-4
clone_size: -
d_call: -
cdr3_aa: CASSFRFGGEAYEQYF
cdr3_nt: TGTGCCAGCAGTTTTAGGTTCGGCGGGGAGGCCTACGAGCAGTACTTC

j_call: TRBJ2-2
v_call: TRBV6-5
clone_size: -
d_call: TRBD2
cdr3_aa: CASSYASGGVHTGELFF
cdr3_nt: TGTGCCAGCAGTTACGCTAGCGGGGGGGTGCACACCGGGGAGCTGTTTTTT

j_call: TRBJ1-2
v_call: TRBV12-3/TRBV12-4
clone_size: -
d_call: TRBD1
cdr3_aa: CASRKGAAYGYTF
cdr3_nt: TGTGCCAGCAGGAAGGGGGCTGCCTATGGCTACACCTTC

j_call: TRBJ2-1
v_call: TRBV4-3
clone_size: many
d_call: TRBD2
cdr3_aa: CASSQDTSVHNEQFF
cdr3_nt: TGCGCCAGCAGCCAAGATACTAGCGTACACAATGAGCAGTTCTTC

j_call: TRBJ2-2
v_call: TRBV5-1
clone_size: -
d_call: TRBD1
cdr3_aa: CASSAGTGGFGELFF
cdr3_nt: TGCGCCAGCAGCGCCGGGACAGGGGGCTTCGGGGAGCTGTTTTTT

j_call: TRBJ2-1
v_call: TRBV24-1
clone_size: -
d_call: -
cdr3_aa: CATSEGYNEQFF
cdr3_nt: TGTGCCACCAGTGAAGGCTACAATGAGCAGTTCTTC

j_call: TRBJ2-1
v_call: TRBV7-3
clone_size: many
d_call: -
cdr3_aa: CASSFLESSYNEQFF
cdr3_nt: TGTGCCAGCAGCTTTTTGGAGAGCTCCTACAATGAGCAGTTCTTC

j_call: TRBJ1-1
v_call: TRBV19
clone_size: few
d_call: TRBD1
cdr3_aa: CASIGQGAWNTEAFF
cdr3_nt: TGTGCCAGTATCGGACAGGGGGCATGGAACACTGAAGCTTTCTTT

j_call: TRBJ2-3
v_call: TRBV7-6
clone_size: few
d_call: -
cdr3_aa: CASRRTANWADTQYF
cdr3_nt: TGTGCCAGCAGGAGGACGGCAAATTGGGCAGATACGCAGTATTTT

j_call: TRBJ2-3
v_call: TRBV19
clone_size: many
d_call: TRBD2
cdr3_aa: CASSPGLDLYF
cdr3_nt: TGTGCCAGTTCACCCGGACTAGACCTGTATTTT

j_call: TRBJ2-7
v_call: TRBV7-8
clone_size: -
d_call: TRBD1
cdr3_aa: CASSLIRDSSYEQYF
cdr3_nt: TGTGCCAGCAGCCTTATACGGGACAGCTCCTACGAGCAGTACTTC

j_call: TRBJ1-5
v_call: TRBV7-9
clone_size: few
d_call: TRBD1
cdr3_aa: CASSLGDREWDPQHF
cdr3_nt: TGTGCCAGCAGCTTAGGGGACAGGGAATGGGATCCCCAGCATTTT

j_call: TRBJ2-2
v_call: TRBV7-3
clone_size: -
d_call: TRBD1
cdr3_aa: CASSGQGNTGELFF
cdr3_nt: TGTGCCAGCAGTGGACAGGGGAACACCGGGGAGCTGTTTTTT

j_call: TRBJ1-1
v_call: TRBV7-9
clone_size: few
d_call: -
cdr3_aa: CASSAYREGPTEAFF
cdr3_nt: TGTGCCAGCAGCGCCTACAGGGAGGGTCCCACTGAAGCTTTCTTT

j_call: TRBJ2-2
v_call: TRBV5-1
clone_size: few
d_call: -
cdr3_aa: CASRLGAGQITGELFF
cdr3_nt: TGCGCCAGCCGACTGGGCGCGGGACAAATCACCGGGGAGCTGTTTTTT

j_call: TRBJ2-4
v_call: TRBV2
clone_size: -
d_call: TRBD1
cdr3_aa: CASGYLGQDPKNIQYF
cdr3_nt: TGTGCCAGCGGCTATCTCGGACAGGATCCCAAAAACATTCAGTACTTC

j_call: TRBJ1-3
v_call: TRBV7-9
clone_size: few
d_call: -
cdr3_aa: CASSLRGENTIYF
cdr3_nt: TGTGCCAGCAGCTTAAGAGGTGAAAACACCATATATTTT

j_call: TRBJ2-3
v_call: TRBV15
clone_size: few
d_call: -
cdr3_aa: CATSRLRGSSDTQYF
cdr3_nt: TGTGCCACCAGCAGGCTAAGGGGTTCATCGGATACGCAGTATTTT